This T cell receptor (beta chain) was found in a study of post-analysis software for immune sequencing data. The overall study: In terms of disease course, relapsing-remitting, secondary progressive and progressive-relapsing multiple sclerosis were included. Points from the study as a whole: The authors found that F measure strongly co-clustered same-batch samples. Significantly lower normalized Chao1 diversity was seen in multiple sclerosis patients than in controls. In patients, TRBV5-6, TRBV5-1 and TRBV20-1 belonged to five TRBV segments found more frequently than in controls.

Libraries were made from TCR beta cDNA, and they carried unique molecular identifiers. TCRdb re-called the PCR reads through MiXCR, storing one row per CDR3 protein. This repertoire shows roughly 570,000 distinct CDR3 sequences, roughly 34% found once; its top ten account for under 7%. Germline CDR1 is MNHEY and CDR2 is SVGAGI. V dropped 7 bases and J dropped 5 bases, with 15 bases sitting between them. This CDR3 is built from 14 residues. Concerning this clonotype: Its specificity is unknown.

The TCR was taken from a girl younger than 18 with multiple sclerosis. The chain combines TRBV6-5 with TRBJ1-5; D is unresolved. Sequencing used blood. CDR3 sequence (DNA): TGTGCCAGCATGAGCTTCCACAGAGATCAGCCCCAGCATTTT. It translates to CASMSFHRDQPQHF.